This T cell receptor beta chain was retrieved from a study of blood T cells in healthy people across ages. Study observations and caveats: Age showed a roughly linear inverse relationship with TCR beta diversity per million T cells. Diversity figures derived from one million T cells were judged to underestimate the true value. The long-lived group displayed more naive CD4+ cells, plus higher diversity, than the aged donors did.

Through a sample-barcoded 5' primer and a J-beta primer mix, a second PCR was run for roughly 7 to 11 cycles. TCRdb passed the 5' RACE reads through MiXCR, listing each CDR3 protein once. This table has hundreds of thousands of distinct CDR3 sequences, about 53% appearing once. The germline gives CDR1 MNHNS, CDR2 SASEGT. With 5 bases clipped from V and 3 bases from J, the junction kept 10 bases outside the gene matches. The CDR3 runs 16 residues. About this clonotype: Antigen unknown.

This receptor was obtained from a man in his sixties in good health. The chain couples TRBV6-1 to TRBJ1-1; 9 nucleotides match TRBD1. Sample: blood. CDR3: CASSFGTGLLDTEAFF. The CDR3 DNA reads TGTGCCAGCAGTTTTGGGACAGGGCTTCTGGACACTGAAGCTTTCTTT.